Described below is a single T cell receptor (beta chain) sequence and its context. Its target is unknown. The data originate from a study of early T cells in non-severe SARS-CoV-2 infection. Study-wide context: The study sequenced bulk RNA from unsorted whole blood, with chains unpaired.

Separate cDNA molecules each had unique molecular identifiers attached to them. TCRdb recomputed calls from the 5' RACE reads with MiXCR, one row per CDR3 protein. The data hold 97,000 or so distinct CDR3 sequences, with more than 9.5% observed a single time. Study-wide findings and caveats: Private and CD4 specificities were missed by VDJdb matching, which favored anti-spike CD8 responses.

This TCR was sampled from an adult who was a healthcare worker with PCR-confirmed SARS-CoV-2 infection or an uninfected control (not recorded which). Sample: whole blood, taken at baseline.

The CDR3 DNA is TGTGCCAGCAGCCCCCGACTAGCGGGAGGGCCAGTCACAGATACGCAGTATTTT. This encodes CASSPRLAGGPVTDTQYF. The rearrangement links TRBV7-9 to TRBJ2-3, with 14 bases identical to TRBD2. Germline values: CDR1 SEHNR, CDR2 FQNEAQ (reference sequence). The CDR3 sequence is 18 residues long. V lost 5 bases to trimming and J lost 2 bases; unmatched junction nucleotides: 9.